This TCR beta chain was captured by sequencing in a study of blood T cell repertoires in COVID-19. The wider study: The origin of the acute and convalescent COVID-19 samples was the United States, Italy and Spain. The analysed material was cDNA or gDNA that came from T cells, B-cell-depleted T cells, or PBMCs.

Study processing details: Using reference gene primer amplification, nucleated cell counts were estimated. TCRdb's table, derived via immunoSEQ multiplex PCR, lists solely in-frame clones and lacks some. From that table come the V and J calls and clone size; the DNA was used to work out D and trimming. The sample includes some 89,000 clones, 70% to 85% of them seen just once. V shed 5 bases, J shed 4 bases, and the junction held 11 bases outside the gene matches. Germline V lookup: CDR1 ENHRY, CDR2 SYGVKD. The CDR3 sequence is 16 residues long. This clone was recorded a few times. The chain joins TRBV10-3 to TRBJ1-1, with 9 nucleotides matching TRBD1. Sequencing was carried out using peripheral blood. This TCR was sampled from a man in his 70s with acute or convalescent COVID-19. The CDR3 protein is CAISRQGEVRGTEAFF. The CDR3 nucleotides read TGTGCCATCAGTCGACAGGGGGAGGTGAGGGGCACTGAAGCTTTCTTT.